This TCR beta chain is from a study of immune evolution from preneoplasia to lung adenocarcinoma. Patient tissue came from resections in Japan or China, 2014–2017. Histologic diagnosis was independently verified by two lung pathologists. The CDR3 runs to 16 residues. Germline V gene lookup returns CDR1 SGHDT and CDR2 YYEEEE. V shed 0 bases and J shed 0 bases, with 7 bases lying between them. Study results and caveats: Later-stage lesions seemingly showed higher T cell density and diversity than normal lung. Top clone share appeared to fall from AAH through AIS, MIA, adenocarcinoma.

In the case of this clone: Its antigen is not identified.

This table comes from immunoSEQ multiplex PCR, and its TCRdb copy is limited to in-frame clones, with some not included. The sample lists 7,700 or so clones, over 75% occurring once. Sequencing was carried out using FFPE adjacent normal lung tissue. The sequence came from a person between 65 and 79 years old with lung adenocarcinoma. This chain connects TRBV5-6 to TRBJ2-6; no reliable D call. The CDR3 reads CASSLGQNSGANVLTF. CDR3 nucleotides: TGTGCCAGCAGCTTGGGTCAGAACTCTGGGGCCAACGTCCTGACTTTC.